Each of the 11 T cell receptor beta chains below was sequenced from the same sample in a study of molecular identifiers for immune sequencing clone quantification. Each CDR3 protein is one row after TCRdb ran MiXCR on the PCR reads. The repertoire holds over 300,000 distinct CDR3 sequences, 24% seen once, with 0.65% to 0.75% in the top ten. Input material: naive CD8+ T cells from blood, with Jurkat cell RNA spiked in. Subset described: FACS-sorted CD8+CD4-CCR7+CD45RA+ naive T cells. The receptor source for this set is a human donor in good health. Some libraries in this study had Jurkat cell RNA spiked in.

This clonotype was counted between two and nine times. This rearrangement joins TRBV2 to TRBJ2-7; maybe TRBD2 (6 bases). Trimming left V 6 bases short and J 0 bases short, with 18 bases between. The CDR3 has 16 residues. Per the germline V gene, CDR1 is SNHLY and CDR2 is FYNNEI. The CDR3 region has the DNA TGTGCCAGCAGCGAATTTATTAGCGGCCTCTCCTACGAGCAGTACTTC. This sequence encodes CASSEFISGLSYEQYF.

This clonotype occurred many times. V gene TRBV7-2 combines with J gene TRBJ2-1, with D unclear. This CDR3 spans 15 amino acids. CDR1 and CDR2 (germline): SGHTA, FQGNSA. Trimming took 5 bases from V and 0 from J, leaving 11 bases between them. For the CDR3, the DNA is TGTGCCAGCAGCCTGATACGGAGCTCCTACAATGAGCAGTTCTTC. Translated: CASSLIRSSYNEQFF. Supplemented by reference TRBV7-2 and TRBJ2-1, the full variable domain reads GAGVSQSPSNKVTEKGKDVELRCDPISGHTALYWYRQSLGQGLEFLIYFQGNSAPDKSGLPSDRFSAERTGGSVSTLTIQRTQQEDSAVYLCASSLIRSSYNEQFFGPGTRLTVL.

The chain couples TRBV7-9 to TRBJ2-7, with D perhaps matching TRBD1 (6 bases). The V end was cut by 5 bases, the J end by 5 bases, with 16 bases between. The CDR3 has 14 amino acids. Germline CDR1 SEHNR, CDR2 FQNEAQ (reference sequence). The CDR3 protein is CASSQTTGLHEQYF. The CDR3 nucleotides read TGTGCCAGCAGCCAGACGACAGGACTCCACGAGCAGTACTTC. The whole variable domain, remainder taken from reference TRBV7-9 and TRBJ2-7, is DTGVSQNPRHKITKRGQNVTFRCDPISEHNRLYWYRQTLGQGPEFLTYFQNEAQLEKSRLLSDRFSAERPKGSFSTLEIQRTEQGDSAMYLCASSQTTGLHEQYFGPGTRLTVT.

This clonotype appeared a few times. The J gene is TRBJ2-5, the V gene TRBV7-9, with a weak D call TRBD2 (6 bases). Trimming removed 4 bases at V and 5 bases at J, with 11 bases between. The CDR3 is made up of 13 amino acids. Germline V gene lookup returns CDR1 SEHNR and CDR2 FQNEAQ (reference sequence). In DNA form, the CDR3 reads TGTGCCAGCAGCTACGGGGGAGCCGAGACCCAGTACTTC. As protein: CASSYGGAETQYF. The variable domain in full, with the rest retrieved from reference TRBV7-9 and TRBJ2-5, is DTGVSQNPRHKITKRGQNVTFRCDPISEHNRLYWYRQTLGQGPEFLTYFQNEAQLEKSRLLSDRFSAERPKGSFSTLEIQRTEQGDSAMYLCASSYGGAETQYFGPGTRLLVL.

This clonotype was observed many times. The V gene is TRBV20-1, the J gene TRBJ2-7, with TRBD1 matching over 8 bases. The germline V gene encodes CDR1 DFQATT and CDR2 SNEGSKA (reference sequence). CDR3 size: 14 residues. The junction had 7 bases not matched to a gene; V was cut back by 6 bases and J by 0 bases. The CDR3 is CSATDRGSSYEQYF. CDR3 nucleotide sequence: TGCAGTGCAACAGACAGGGGAAGCTCCTACGAGCAGTACTTC.

The chain links TRBV10-3 to TRBJ2-3; D perhaps matches TRBD2 (5 bases). The CDR3 is made up of 15 amino acids. Trimming removed 6 bases from V and 5 bases from J, with 18 bases in between. Germline V lookup: CDR1 ENHRY, CDR2 SYGVKD. CDR3 residues: CAIRTVDWEKDTQYF. CDR3 nucleotide sequence: TGTGCCATCAGAACCGTGGACTGGGAGAAAGATACGCAGTATTTT.

This clonotype has a count of ten or more. The chain joins TRBV12-3 or TRBV12-4 to TRBJ1-1; D gene unclear. V lost 6 bases to trimming and J lost 3 bases, with 5 bases between them. CDR3 length: 11 amino acids. As DNA, the CDR3 is TGTGCCAGCAGCCTTCACACTGAAGCTTTCTTT. This gives the protein CASSLHTEAFF.

There are a few counts of this clonotype. The V call is TRBV28, the J call TRBJ2-5; D is possibly TRBD2 (5 bases). CDR3 length: 16 amino acids. Trimming pared 5 bases from V and 2 bases from J, leaving 18 bases between. From germline, CDR1 is MDHEN and CDR2 SYDVKM. The CDR3 sequence is CASSTGPQEGQETQYF. CDR3 coding DNA: TGTGCCAGCAGTACCGGGCCCCAAGAGGGACAAGAGACCCAGTACTTC.

Comments on this clonotype: At one end the junction does not follow the germline gene, possibly because of a read error. J is TRBJ2-5 and V is TRBV6-2 or TRBV6-3, with D possibly TRBD2 on 5 matching bases. Germline V gives CDR1 MNHEY, CDR2 SVGEGT. The CDR3 has 11 amino acids. The CDR3 is CASSWGEPQYF. CDR3 coding DNA: TGTGCCAGCAGTTGGGGAGAGCCCCAGTACTTC.

The chain links TRBV19 to TRBJ2-6; unclear D gene. CDR3 length: 16 amino acids. The V gene's germline CDR1 is LNHDA and CDR2 SQIVND (reference sequence). Trimming left V 7 bases short and J 0 bases short, with 13 bases between. The CDR3 region is CASKTPYYSGANVLTF. The CDR3 DNA reads TGTGCCAGTAAGACACCCTACTACTCTGGGGCCAACGTCCTGACTTTC.

As to this clonotype: A junction end diverges from the germline sequence, so it may reflect a read error. The V gene is TRBV9, the J gene TRBJ2-1; D possibly corresponds to TRBD2 (5 bases). Germline assignment: CDR1 SGDLS and CDR2 YYNGEE. CDR3 length: 12 residues. The CDR3 spells CASGVAGSEQFF. The DNA of the CDR3 is TGTGCCAGCGGCGTAGCTGGGAGTGAGCAGTTCTTC.